This TCR beta chain derives from a study of cytomegalovirus exposure and HLA in healthy donors. Findings and caveats of the study: Among CMV-associated TCR beta chains, most appeared HLA-restricted in a later analysis. Analyzed later, association rates of TCRs varied across HLA loci, with DRB1 most and HLA-C fewest.

The CDR3 sequence is 14 residues long. Germline V gene data show CDR1 as MGHDK and CDR2 as SYGVNS. V lost 6 bases and J lost 4, with 15 bases in between. Though probably carrying unrecorded immune exposures, donors were nominally healthy at sampling. In the PCR, 60 Vbeta and 13 Jbeta primers were used. Using immunoSEQ multiplex PCR, the repertoire was profiled, and TCRdb retains in-frame clones only, with some absent. The sample has 130,000 to 150,000 clones, nearly 80% seen once. Turning to this clone: What it binds is not known.

The clonotype comes from a male donor in good health and CMV-seronegative. Sequencing input: PBMCs. The chain links TRBV25-1 to TRBJ1-1, with D perhaps TRBD1 (6 bases). Here the CDR3 DNA reads TGTGCCAGCAGGTCGACAGGCGGGGGCACTGAAGCTTTCTTT. It specifies CASRSTGGGTEAFF.